Presented here are 21 T cell receptor beta chains from one specimen sequenced in a study of vaccination and CD4 T cells after COVID-19 (dated by TCRdb to 2022 to 2024). The label giving this sample's treatment or condition can be read as: approximately nine-day PBMC culture with coronavirus spike peptide pools or control peptides (ViraFEST assay). Library preparation used PCR. TCRdb records Illumina iSeq 100 as the sequencer. DNA from cultured CD4+ T cells was subjected to TCR sequencing with the Oncomine TCR Beta short-read assay at the Johns Hopkins FTIC core. TCRdb's own reprocessing of the public reads used fastp at Q25 and MiXCR and kept productive beta chains. When rows share a CDR3 protein, they turn into one entry using the most common DNA and genes. Within this sample are around 20,000 distinct CDR3 sequences, with 60% of them counted one time only. The ten top clones hold roughly 15% of the sample.

No antigen has been assigned to these receptors. Here the sequenced sample was CD4+ T cells from blood, cultured in vitro, taken after SARS-CoV-2 vaccination. These receptors came from a human donor who received a COVID-19 vaccine.

This chain joins TRBV19 and TRBJ2-3; 9 bases map to TRBD1. The CDR3 is 16 residues long. Germline CDR1 is LNHDA and CDR2 is SQIVND (reference sequence). The ends lost 4 bases at V and 1 base at J; junction bases unmatched: 6. DNA of the CDR3: TGTGCCAGTAGTACCTCGTGGGACAGGGGCACAGATACGCAGTATTTT. It codes for CASSTSWDRGTDTQYF.

The chain uses TRBV3-1 and TRBJ1-1; D remains unclear. The germline V gene encodes CDR1 LGHDT and CDR2 YNNKEL (reference sequence). V shed 0 bases and J shed 7 bases, with 6 bases lying between them. The CDR3 loop spans 12 amino acids. The CDR3 nucleotides read TGTGCCAGCAGCCAAGAGTACCGTGAAGCTTTCTTT. Translation gives CASSQEYREAFF.

The chain has TRBV20-1 and TRBJ2-5; 11 bases map to TRBD2. The CDR3 spans 16 residues. The V segment lost 0 bases and the J segment 5 bases; nucleotides outside the gene matches: 8. Germline assignment: CDR1 DFQATT and CDR2 SNEGSKA (reference sequence). The CDR3: CSARDALAGGWETQYF. CDR3 bases: TGCAGTGCTAGAGATGCCCTAGCGGGGGGTTGGGAGACCCAGTACTTC.

J is TRBJ1-3 and V is TRBV2; D not resolved. The germline V gene has CDR1 SNHLY and CDR2 FYNNEI. Between the trimmed V and J ends, which lost 7 bases and 0 bases, there was a span of 13 bases. This CDR3 has 15 amino acids. This CDR3 reads CASTPDGYSGNTIYF. The CDR3 DNA reads as TGTGCCAGCACCCCGGACGGATACTCTGGAAACACCATATATTTT.

V and J are TRBV20-1 and TRBJ2-7, with 7 bases that match TRBD1. CDR3 length: 12 amino acids. With 6 bases clipped from V and 3 bases from J, the junction kept 5 bases outside the gene matches. Germline lookup yields CDR1 DFQATT and CDR2 SNEGSKA (reference sequence). CDR3 in amino acids: CSAYYRGYEQYF. The CDR3 region has the DNA TGCAGTGCCTACTACAGGGGCTACGAGCAGTACTTC.

V gene TRBV7-9 combines with J gene TRBJ1-6; D call uncertain. The CDR3 is 15 residues long. V gave up 4 bases and J gave up 10 bases, with 17 bases separating them. The germline gives CDR1 SEHNR, CDR2 FQNEAQ (reference sequence). CDR3 sequence: CASSYNSGVYSPLHF. The CDR3 nucleotides read TGTGCCAGCAGCTACAATAGTGGAGTATACTCACCCCTCCACTTT.

Comment on this clonotype: This CDR3 is missing its conserved last phenylalanine or tryptophan, likely due to a read error. The chain couples TRBV10-3 to TRBJ2-7; 7 bases are shared with TRBD1. V shed 3 bases, J shed 6 bases, and the junction held 8 bases outside the gene matches. The CDR3 is 14 amino acids. Germline V gives CDR1 ENHRY, CDR2 SYGVKD. CDR3 sequence: CAISEGQAIGEQYL. In DNA form, the CDR3 reads TGTGCCATCAGTGAAGGACAGGCTATCGGCGAGCAGTACCTC.

CDR3 in DNA: TGCAGTGCAGAGCCCCCGGGACAGTTATCCTACGAGCAGTACTTC. Protein product: CSAEPPGQLSYEQYF. The chain employs TRBV20-1 and TRBJ2-7; TRBD1 matches 7 bases. The V gene's germline CDR1 is DFQATT and CDR2 SNEGSKA (reference sequence). The V segment lost 6 bases and the J segment 1 base; nucleotides outside the gene matches: 12. The CDR3 runs to 15 residues.

This rearrangement joins TRBV19 to TRBJ2-5, with 8 nucleotides matching TRBD2. Germline V gene data show CDR1 as LNHDA and CDR2 as SQIVND (reference sequence). The CDR3 totals 17 residues. V was pared by 6 bases and J by 1 base, with 13 bases of the junction left unmatched. The CDR3 DNA sequence: TGTGCCAGTAGAGGATCCGGGACTAGATTTTCCCAAGAGACCCAGTACTTC. Encoded protein: CASRGSGTRFSQETQYF.

V is TRBV2 and J is TRBJ2-1, with no clear D. The CDR3 consists of 12 residues. The germline gives CDR1 SNHLY, CDR2 FYNNEI. Trimming took 5 bases from V and 10 from J, leaving 12 bases between them. The CDR3 protein is CASSLRPKEQFF. CDR3 DNA: TGTGCCAGCAGTCTTAGACCCAAAGAGCAGTTCTTC.

With respect to this clonotype: The junction does not match germline at one end; this may be a read error. This chain connects TRBV2 to TRBJ1-2, with TRBD1 identical over 8 bases. The CDR3 is 14 residues long. Germline assignment: CDR1 SNHLY and CDR2 FYNNEI. The CDR3: CASRQGNVNYGYIF. DNA for the CDR3: TGTGCCAGTAGACAGGGGAATGTTAACTATGGCTACATCTTC.

This chain connects TRBV6-1 to TRBJ1-4; D is unclear. V dropped 4 bases and J dropped 5 bases, with 11 bases sitting between them. The CDR3 extends over 14 amino acids. Germline V lookup: CDR1 MNHNS, CDR2 SASEGT. CDR3 nucleotides: TGTGCCAGCAGTGCACGGGGTTACAATGAAAAACTGTTTTTT. It encodes CASSARGYNEKLFF.

This clonotype was counted only a few times. The V and J genes are TRBV6-2 or TRBV6-3 and TRBJ1-6; D might be TRBD1 (6 bases). Trimming cost V 6 bases and J 11 bases, with 14 bases left between them. The CDR3 loop spans 13 amino acids. CDR1 MNHEY and CDR2 SVGEGT come from the germline V gene. In DNA form, the CDR3 reads TGTGCCAGCAGCCGACCAGGGGCGACACCCCTCCACTTT. Protein: CASSRPGATPLHF.

The chain carries TRBV20-1 and TRBJ1-1, with D hard to call. V dropped 3 bases and J dropped 5 bases, with 7 bases sitting between them. The CDR3 loop spans 11 amino acids. Germline CDR1 DFQATT, CDR2 SNEGSKA (reference sequence). CDR3 sequence (DNA): TGCAGTGCTAGGGGGAGGACTGAAGCTTTCTTT. It encodes CSARGRTEAFF.

With respect to this clonotype: A much larger clone is a single base away; this may be a read error. V gene TRBV6-1 combines with J gene TRBJ1-2; the D gene is possibly TRBD1 (6 bases). Germline V CDR1 and CDR2: MNHNS, SASEGT. This CDR3 has 15 residues. The CDR3 region has the DNA TGTACCAGCAGTCCCGAGGGGGGGGGGCTCTATGGCTACACCTTC. Translated, it gives CTSSPEGGGLYGYTF.

This chain connects TRBV19 to TRBJ2-2, with 8 nucleotides matching TRBD2. The germline CDR1 and CDR2 sequences are LNHDA and SQIVND (reference sequence). V lost 5 bases, J lost 3 bases, and 5 bases stayed unmatched. The CDR3 loop spans 15 amino acids. The DNA of the CDR3 is TGTGCCAGTAGTCATCGGGGGGGGTACACCGGGGAGCTGTTTTTT. It is translated as CASSHRGGYTGELFF.

In this sample, this clonotype turned up a few times. The V call is TRBV6-1, the J call TRBJ2-7; D is ambiguous. Looked up from germline, CDR1 is MNHNS and CDR2 is SASEGT. This CDR3 is 14 amino acids long. Trimming pared 3 bases from V and 4 bases from J, leaving 13 bases between. The CDR3 DNA reads TGTGCCAGCAGTGACTCAAATAGCCCGTACGAGCAGTACTTC. Residues: CASSDSNSPYEQYF.

The chain joins TRBV10-1 to TRBJ2-2; no clear D gene. This CDR3 is 13 amino acids long. Trimming cost V 3 bases and J 1 base, with 3 bases left between them. Germline V CDR1 and CDR2: WNHNN, SYGVQD (reference sequence). The DNA of the CDR3 is TGCGCCAGCAGTGATGGGAACACCGGGGAGCTGTTTTTT. As protein: CASSDGNTGELFF.

This chain links TRBV7-3 with TRBJ1-1; the match to TRBD1 covers 10 bases. The CDR3 contains 15 residues. V gave up 5 bases and J gave up 6 bases; unmatched junction bases: 9. CDR1 is SGHTA, CDR2 FQGTGA, per germline. CDR3 region: CASSLRGTGEAEAFF. The CDR3 nucleotides read TGTGCCAGCAGCCTAAGGGGGACAGGGGAGGCTGAAGCTTTCTTT.

This clonotype was seen a few times. This sequence joins TRBV7-8 and TRBJ2-7; 16 nucleotides align to TRBD2. The ends lost 3 bases at V and 3 bases at J; junction bases unmatched: 20. The CDR3 covers 22 residues. Germline lookup yields CDR1 SGHVS and CDR2 FQNEAQ. The CDR3 region has the DNA TGTGCCAGCAGCTTGGAGCACGGGGCCGAGGGACTAGCGGGGGGGCAAGGCTACGAGCAGTACTTC. It is translated as CASSLEHGAEGLAGGQGYEQYF.

The chain combines TRBV7-3 with TRBJ2-6; 10 bases line up with TRBD1. The CDR3 runs to 17 residues. The trim removed 6 bases at V and 3 bases at J, leaving 8 bases unmatched. The germline CDR1 and CDR2 sequences are SGHTA and FQGTGA. As DNA, the CDR3 is TGTGCCAGCAGTTCCGGGACAGGGGTCTTTGGGGCCAACGTCCTGACTTTC. Protein product: CASSSGTGVFGANVLTF.